The present TCR beta chain was sequenced within a study of blood T cell repertoires in COVID-19. The assay was immunoSEQ multiplex PCR, and TCRdb's table has in-frame clones only and misses some. The repertoire holds roughly 430,000 clones, with about 88% as singletons. Participants came from roughly 24 US areas, aged roughly 18 to 95 years. Only a few counts were recorded for this clone. The sequencing sample was made of PBMCs or T cells enriched from blood (not recorded which). The receptor was derived from a woman aged 18-35 years who had been exposed to COVID-19.

CDR3 sequence: CASGPGTSGSTDTQYF. The CDR3 nucleotides read TGTGCCAGTGGACCCGGGACTAGCGGGAGCACAGATACGCAGTATTTT. V usage is TRBV19 and J usage is TRBJ2-3; the match to TRBD2 covers 12 bases. The CDR3 contains 16 residues. CDR1 and CDR2 (germline): LNHDA, SQIVND (reference sequence). V gave up 8 bases and J gave up 0 bases; unmatched junction bases: 6.